The 9 T cell receptor beta chains given below trace back to one sample, sequenced in a study of blood T cell repertoires in COVID-19. TCRdb keeps only in-frame clones here, not all; method: immunoSEQ multiplex PCR. The sample shows some 240,000 clones, roughly 90% of them seen only once. The material sequenced was peripheral blood. Every receptor here comes from a man in his fifties or sixties with COVID-19, enrolled during active disease.

The chain is built from TRBV7-2 and TRBJ1-1; D is unclear. The CDR3 covers 12 residues. V dropped 0 bases and J dropped 8 bases, with 7 bases sitting between them. CDR1 is SGHTA, CDR2 FQGNSA, per germline. CDR3 sequence (DNA): TGTGCCAGCAGCTTAGCGTTCGGGGAAGCTTTCTTT. Encoded protein: CASSLAFGEAFF.

This clone was detected only once. This rearrangement joins TRBV10-3 to TRBJ2-7; 7 nucleotides align to TRBD1. The CDR3 loop spans 17 amino acids. From germline, CDR1 is ENHRY and CDR2 SYGVKD. V gave up 6 bases and J gave up 0 bases; unmatched junction bases: 14. CDR3 amino acids: CAIREDLARQGSYEQYF. Here the CDR3 DNA reads TGTGCCATCAGAGAAGACCTGGCGCGACAGGGCTCCTACGAGCAGTACTTC.

The genes are TRBV7-9 and TRBJ2-1; TRBD2 agrees at 9 bases. The V gene end was trimmed by 5 bases and the J gene end by 5 bases; junction bases not matched to a gene: 10. This CDR3 is 16 amino acids long. The germline gives CDR1 SEHNR, CDR2 FQNEAQ (reference sequence). CDR3 sequence: CASSPPQAGGNNEQFF. The CDR3 DNA follows: TGTGCCAGCAGCCCCCCCCAGGCGGGAGGGAACAATGAGCAGTTCTTC.

This clone turned up a few times. The chain uses TRBV28 and TRBJ1-4, with 9 bases aligning to TRBD1. Germline-derived CDR1 and CDR2 are MDHEN and SYDVKM. Losses at the gene ends were 3 bases for V and 5 bases for J; bases not matched to a gene: 1. The CDR3 is 14 amino acids. CDR3 nucleotides: TGTGCCAGCAGTTTTACAGGGGGCAATGAAAAACTGTTTTTT. Encoded protein: CASSFTGGNEKLFF.

The chain uses TRBV18 and TRBJ2-1; a weak D match, TRBD1 (6 bases). Germline lookup yields CDR1 KGHSH and CDR2 LQKENI. V was pared by 1 base and J by 4 bases, with 8 bases between. The length of the CDR3 is 14 residues. The CDR3 region is CASSPLTGYNEQFF. DNA for the CDR3: TGTGCCAGCTCACCACTGACAGGATACAATGAGCAGTTCTTC.

This chain links TRBV6-5 with TRBJ1-1; 7 bases are a match to TRBD1. This CDR3 comprises 14 residues. Trimming removed 8 bases from V and 4 bases from J; junction bases left unmatched: 10. CDR1 and CDR2 (germline): MNHEY, SVGAGI. The CDR3 sequence: CASLRQGSITEAFF. In DNA form, the CDR3 reads TGTGCCAGCTTACGACAGGGTAGTATCACTGAAGCTTTCTTT.

CDR3 sequence reads: CASSFSSGSGGELFF. DNA for the CDR3: TGTGCCAGCAGCTTTAGTAGCGGGAGCGGCGGGGAGCTGTTTTTT. This chain joins TRBV7-9 and TRBJ2-2; 9 nucleotides match TRBD2. Germline loops: CDR1 SEHNR, CDR2 FQNEAQ (reference sequence). V dropped 3 bases and J dropped 7; count of bases not matched to a gene: 6. CDR3 length: 15 amino acids.

A few counts support this clone. This chain links TRBV18 with TRBJ2-7; the match to TRBD1 covers 10 bases. The CDR3 has 16 residues. Losses at the gene ends were 6 bases for V and 6 bases for J; bases not matched to a gene: 14. The germline CDR1 and CDR2 sequences are KGHSH and LQKENI. CDR3 DNA sequence: TGTGCCAGCTCGCGCGGGACCGGGACAGGGGATGGCGAGCAGTACTTC. This gives the protein CASSRGTGTGDGEQYF.

The chain combines TRBV6-2 or TRBV6-3 with TRBJ2-1; D is possibly TRBD2 (5 bases). The CDR3 runs 12 residues. Per the germline V gene, CDR1 is MNHEY and CDR2 is SVGEGT. V lost 2 bases to trimming and J lost 7 bases, with 6 bases between them. The chain's CDR3 is CASSYRENEQFF. The DNA for the CDR3 is TGTGCCAGCAGTTACCGGGAAAATGAGCAGTTCTTC.